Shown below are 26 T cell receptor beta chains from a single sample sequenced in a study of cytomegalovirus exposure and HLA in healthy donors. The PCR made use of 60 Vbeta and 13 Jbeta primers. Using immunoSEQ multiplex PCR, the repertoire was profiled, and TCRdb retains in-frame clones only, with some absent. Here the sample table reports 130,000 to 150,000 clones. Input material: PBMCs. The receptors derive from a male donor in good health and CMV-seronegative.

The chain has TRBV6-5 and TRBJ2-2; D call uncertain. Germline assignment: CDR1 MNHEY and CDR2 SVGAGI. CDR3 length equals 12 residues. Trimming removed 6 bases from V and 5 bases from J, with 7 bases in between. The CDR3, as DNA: TGTGCCAGCAGCCCCTATACCGGGGAGCTGTTTTTT. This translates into CASSPYTGELFF.

This CDR3 reads CASSISGQINQPQHF. The CDR3 DNA sequence: TGTGCCAGTAGTATAAGCGGACAGATCAATCAGCCCCAGCATTTT. The V call is TRBV19, the J call TRBJ1-5; TRBD1 is a possible D gene (6 bases). Germline values: CDR1 LNHDA, CDR2 SQIVND (reference sequence). This CDR3 spans 15 amino acids. Trimming left V 2 bases short and J 3 bases short, with 11 bases between.

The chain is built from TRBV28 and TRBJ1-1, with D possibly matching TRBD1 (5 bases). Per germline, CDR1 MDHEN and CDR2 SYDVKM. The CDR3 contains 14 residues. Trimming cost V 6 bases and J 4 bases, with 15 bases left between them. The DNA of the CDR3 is TGTGCCAGCAGCCAGACAGTTGCCCGCACTGAAGCTTTCTTT. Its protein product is CASSQTVARTEAFF.

The CDR3 protein is CASSFSGTTNTGELFF. CDR3 bases: TGCGCCAGCAGCTTTTCCGGGACTACGAACACCGGGGAGCTGTTTTTT. J is TRBJ2-2 and V is TRBV5-1; 7 bases are a match to TRBD2. Germline V gives CDR1 SGHRS, CDR2 YFSETQ. The J segment lost 0 bases and the V segment lost 2 bases, leaving 4 bases of the junction unmatched. This CDR3 comprises 16 residues.

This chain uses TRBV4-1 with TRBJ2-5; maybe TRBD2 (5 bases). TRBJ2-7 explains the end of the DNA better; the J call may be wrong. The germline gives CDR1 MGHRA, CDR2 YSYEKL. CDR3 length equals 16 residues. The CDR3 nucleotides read TGCGCCAGCAGCCAAGATGGAAGCGGCATTCCCTACGAGCAGTACTTC. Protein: CASSQDGSGIPYEQYF.

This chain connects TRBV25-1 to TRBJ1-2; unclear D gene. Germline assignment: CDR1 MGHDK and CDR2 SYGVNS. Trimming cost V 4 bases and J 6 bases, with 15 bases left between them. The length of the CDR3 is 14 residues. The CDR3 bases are TGTGCCAGCAGTGCCGCAGGAGGCAGGCATGGCTACACCTTC. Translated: CASSAAGGRHGYTF.

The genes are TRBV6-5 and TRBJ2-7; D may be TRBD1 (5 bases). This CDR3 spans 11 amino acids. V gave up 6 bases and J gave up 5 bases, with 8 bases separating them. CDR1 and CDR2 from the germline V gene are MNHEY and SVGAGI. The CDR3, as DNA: TGTGCCAGCAGGATCAGGGACGAGCAGTACTTC. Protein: CASRIRDEQYF.

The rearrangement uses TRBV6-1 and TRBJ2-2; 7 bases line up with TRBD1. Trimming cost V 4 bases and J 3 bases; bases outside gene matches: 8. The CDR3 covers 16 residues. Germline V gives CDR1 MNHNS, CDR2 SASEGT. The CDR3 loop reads CASSATTGVDTGELFF. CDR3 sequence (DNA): TGTGCCAGCAGTGCAACTACAGGGGTGGACACCGGGGAGCTGTTTTTT.

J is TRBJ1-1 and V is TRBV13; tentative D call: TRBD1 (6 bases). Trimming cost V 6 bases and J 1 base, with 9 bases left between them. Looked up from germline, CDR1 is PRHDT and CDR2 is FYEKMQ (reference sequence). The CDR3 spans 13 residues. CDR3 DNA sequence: TGTGCCAGCAGTATAGGGGGGAACACTGAAGCTTTCTTT. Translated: CASSIGGNTEAFF.

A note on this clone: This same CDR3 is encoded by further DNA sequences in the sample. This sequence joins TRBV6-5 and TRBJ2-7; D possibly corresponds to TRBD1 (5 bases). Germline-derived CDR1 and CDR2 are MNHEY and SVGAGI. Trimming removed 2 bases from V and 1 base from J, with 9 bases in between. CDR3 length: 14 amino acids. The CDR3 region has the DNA TGTGCCAGCAGTTACGGTAGGGGATCCTACGAGCAGTACTTC. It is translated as CASSYGRGSYEQYF.

CDR3 residues: CASSQTGQDGETQYF. The CDR3 region has the DNA TGTGCCAGCTCACAAACGGGACAGGATGGAGAGACCCAGTACTTC. V gene TRBV18 combines with J gene TRBJ2-5; TRBD1 aligns across 8 bases. The CDR3 sequence is 15 residues long. Trimming took 4 bases from V and 4 from J; bases not matched to a gene: 8. Germline values: CDR1 KGHSH, CDR2 LQKENI.

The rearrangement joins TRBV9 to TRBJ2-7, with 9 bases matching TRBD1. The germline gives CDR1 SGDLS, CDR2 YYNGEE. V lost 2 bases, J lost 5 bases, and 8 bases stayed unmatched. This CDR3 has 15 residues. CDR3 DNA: TGTGCCAGCAGCGTGGAAGGGACAGGGAGGAACGAGCAGTACTTC. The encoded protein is CASSVEGTGRNEQYF.

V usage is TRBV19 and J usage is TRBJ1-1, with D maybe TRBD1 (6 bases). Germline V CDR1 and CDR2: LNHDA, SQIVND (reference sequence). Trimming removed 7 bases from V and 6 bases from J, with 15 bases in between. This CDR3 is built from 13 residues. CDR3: CASTGTPGAEAFF. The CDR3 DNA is TGTGCCAGTACGGGGACCCCAGGGGCTGAAGCTTTCTTT.

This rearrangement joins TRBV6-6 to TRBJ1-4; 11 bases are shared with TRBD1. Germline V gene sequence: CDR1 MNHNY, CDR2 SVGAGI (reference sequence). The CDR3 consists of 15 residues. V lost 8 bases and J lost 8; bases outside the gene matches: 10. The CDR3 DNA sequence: TGTGCCAGCGCCCACGATGGGACAGGGGGGGAAAAACTGTTTTTT. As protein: CASAHDGTGGEKLFF.

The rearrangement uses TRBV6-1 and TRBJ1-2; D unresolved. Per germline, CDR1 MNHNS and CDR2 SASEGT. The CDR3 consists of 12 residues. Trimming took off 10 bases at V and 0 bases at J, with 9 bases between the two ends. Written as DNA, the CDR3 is TGTGCCATTCAGGATGCTAACTATGGCTACACCTTC. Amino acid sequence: CAIQDANYGYTF.

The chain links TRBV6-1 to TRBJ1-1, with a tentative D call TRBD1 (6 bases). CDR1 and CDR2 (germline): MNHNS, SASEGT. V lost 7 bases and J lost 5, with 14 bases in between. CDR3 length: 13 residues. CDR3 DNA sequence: TGTGCCAGCACTCAGACAGGTAGAACTGAAGCTTTCTTT. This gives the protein CASTQTGRTEAFF.

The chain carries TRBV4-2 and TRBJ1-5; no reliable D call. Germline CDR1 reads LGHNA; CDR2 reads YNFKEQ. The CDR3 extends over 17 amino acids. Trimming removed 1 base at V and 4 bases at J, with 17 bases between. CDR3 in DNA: TGTGCCAGCAGCCAAGGAATGAGGGTCGATGGAAATCAGCCCCAGCATTTT. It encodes CASSQGMRVDGNQPQHF.

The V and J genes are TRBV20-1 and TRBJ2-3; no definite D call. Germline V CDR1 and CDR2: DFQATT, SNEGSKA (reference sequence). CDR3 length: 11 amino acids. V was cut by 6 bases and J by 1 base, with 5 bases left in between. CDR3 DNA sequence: TGCAGTGCGTCTGGCACAGATACGCAGTATTTT. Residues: CSASGTDTQYF.

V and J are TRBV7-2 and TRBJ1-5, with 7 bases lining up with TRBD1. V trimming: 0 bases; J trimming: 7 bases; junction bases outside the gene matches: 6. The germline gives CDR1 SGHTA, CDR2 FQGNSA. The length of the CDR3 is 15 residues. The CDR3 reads CASSLARGGVQPQHF. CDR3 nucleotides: TGTGCCAGCAGCTTAGCGAGAGGGGGCGTCCAGCCCCAGCATTTT.

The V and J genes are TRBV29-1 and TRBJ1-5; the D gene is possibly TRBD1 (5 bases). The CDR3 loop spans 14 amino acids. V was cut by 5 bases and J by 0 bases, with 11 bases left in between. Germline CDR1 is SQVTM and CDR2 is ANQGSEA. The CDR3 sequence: CSVRGRGSNQPQHF. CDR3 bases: TGCAGCGTTCGAGGGAGGGGTAGCAATCAGCCCCAGCATTTT.

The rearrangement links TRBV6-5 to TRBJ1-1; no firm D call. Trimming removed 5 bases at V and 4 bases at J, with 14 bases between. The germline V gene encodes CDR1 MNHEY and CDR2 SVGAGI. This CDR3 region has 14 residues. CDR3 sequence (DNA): TGTGCCAGCAGTGCCGACCCGGGTCTCACTGAAGCTTTCTTT. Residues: CASSADPGLTEAFF.

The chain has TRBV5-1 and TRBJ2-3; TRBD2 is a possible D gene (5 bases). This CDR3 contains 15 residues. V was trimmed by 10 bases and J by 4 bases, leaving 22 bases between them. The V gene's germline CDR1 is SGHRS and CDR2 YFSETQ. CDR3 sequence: CASRRASSRADTQYF. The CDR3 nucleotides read TGCGCCTCCCGGCGGGCTAGCAGTAGGGCAGATACGCAGTATTTT.

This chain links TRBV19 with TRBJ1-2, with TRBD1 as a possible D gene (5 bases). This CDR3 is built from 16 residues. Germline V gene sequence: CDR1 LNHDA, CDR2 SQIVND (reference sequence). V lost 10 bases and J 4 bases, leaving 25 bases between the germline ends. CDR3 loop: CATRDSRELGIYGYTF. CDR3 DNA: TGTGCCACCCGAGACTCCAGGGAACTGGGAATCTATGGCTACACCTTC. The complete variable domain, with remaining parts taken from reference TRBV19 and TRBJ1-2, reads DGGITQSPKYLFRKEGQNVTLSCEQNLNHDAMYWYRQDPGQGLRLIYYSQIVNDFQKGDIAEGYSVSREKKESFPLTVTSAQKNPTAFYLCATRDSRELGIYGYTFGSGTRLTVV.

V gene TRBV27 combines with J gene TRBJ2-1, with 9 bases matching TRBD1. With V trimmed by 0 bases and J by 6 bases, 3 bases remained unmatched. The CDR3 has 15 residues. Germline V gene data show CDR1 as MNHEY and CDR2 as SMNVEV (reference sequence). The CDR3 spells CASSLSGDRVNEQFF. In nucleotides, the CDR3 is TGTGCCAGCAGTTTATCGGGGGACAGGGTCAATGAGCAGTTCTTC.

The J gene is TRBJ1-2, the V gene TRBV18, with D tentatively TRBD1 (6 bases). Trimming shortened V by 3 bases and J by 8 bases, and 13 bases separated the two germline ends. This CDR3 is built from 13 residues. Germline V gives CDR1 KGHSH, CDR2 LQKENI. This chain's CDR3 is CASSPSGADGYTF. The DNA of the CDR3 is TGTGCCAGCTCACCTTCAGGGGCGGACGGCTACACCTTC.

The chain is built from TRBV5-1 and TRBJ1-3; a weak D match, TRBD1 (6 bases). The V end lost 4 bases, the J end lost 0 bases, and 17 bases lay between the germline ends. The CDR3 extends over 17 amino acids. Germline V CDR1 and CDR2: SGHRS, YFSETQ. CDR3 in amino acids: CASSPSGGTSSGNTIYF. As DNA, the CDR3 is TGCGCCAGCAGCCCATCCGGGGGGACAAGCTCTGGAAACACCATATATTTT.